This TCR beta chain was sequenced for a study of shared clonotypes between healthy human individuals. TCRdb keeps only in-frame clones here, not all; method: immunoSEQ multiplex PCR. Among 600,000 to 750,000 clones listed, about nine tenths were seen once. There were no recent acute infections or vaccinations among the donors, who were healthy HIV-negative adults. Whole-study results and caveats: Relative to memory subsets, naive subsets generally showed larger estimated richness. Sharing across four donors was highest in naive CD4 (roughly 5%) and lowest in memory CD8 (roughly 0.4%). Sampling used blood alone; tissue repertoires probably differ.

Details on this clone: Its antigen is unidentified.

The TCR originated in a young man in good health. Some clones in this sample may be carry-over from other donors' samples. Sequenced sample: memory CD8+ T cells from PBMCs. Indicated subset: CD45RO+ cells pooled with CCR7-negative TemRA cells.

Here the CDR3 DNA reads TGTGCCAGCAGTGAGGTAGCGGGCCTTTCTTACAATGAGCAGTTCTTC. The encoded protein is CASSEVAGLSYNEQFF. V and J are TRBV6-1 and TRBJ2-1, with 7 nucleotides matching TRBD2. Germline-derived CDR1 and CDR2 are MNHNS and SASEGT. The CDR3 extends over 16 amino acids. Unmatched junction bases numbered 9, after V lost 3 bases and J lost 4 bases.